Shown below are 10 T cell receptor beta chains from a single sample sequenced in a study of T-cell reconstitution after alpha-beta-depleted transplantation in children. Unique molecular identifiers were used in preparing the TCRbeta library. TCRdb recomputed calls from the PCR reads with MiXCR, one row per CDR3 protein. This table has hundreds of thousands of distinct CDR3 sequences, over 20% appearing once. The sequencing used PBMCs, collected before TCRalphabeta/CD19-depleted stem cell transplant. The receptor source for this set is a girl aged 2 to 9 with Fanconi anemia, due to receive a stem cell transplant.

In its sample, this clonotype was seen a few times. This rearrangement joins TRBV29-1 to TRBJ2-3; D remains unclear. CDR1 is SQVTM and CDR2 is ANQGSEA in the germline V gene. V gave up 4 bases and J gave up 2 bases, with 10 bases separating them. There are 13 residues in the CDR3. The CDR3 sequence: CSVGRGTTDTQYF. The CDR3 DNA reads TGCAGCGTTGGTCGTGGTACCACAGATACGCAGTATTTT.

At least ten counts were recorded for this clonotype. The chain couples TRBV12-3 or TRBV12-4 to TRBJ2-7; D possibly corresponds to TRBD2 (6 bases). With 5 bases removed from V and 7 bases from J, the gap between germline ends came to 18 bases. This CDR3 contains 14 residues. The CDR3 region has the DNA TGTGCCAGCAGTCCCAGCGGGTTGGAGGGGGAGCAGTACTTC. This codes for CASSPSGLEGEQYF.

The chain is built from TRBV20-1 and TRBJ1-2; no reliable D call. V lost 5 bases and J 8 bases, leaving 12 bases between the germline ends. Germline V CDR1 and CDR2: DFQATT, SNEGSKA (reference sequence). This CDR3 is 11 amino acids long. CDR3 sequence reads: CSAEKGMGYTF. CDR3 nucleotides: TGCAGTGCTGAGAAGGGCATGGGCTACACCTTC.

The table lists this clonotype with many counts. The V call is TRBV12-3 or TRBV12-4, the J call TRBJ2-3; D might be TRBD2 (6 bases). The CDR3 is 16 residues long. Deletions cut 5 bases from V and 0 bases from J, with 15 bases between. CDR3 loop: CASSDVAETSTDTQYF. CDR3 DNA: TGTGCCAGCAGTGACGTAGCGGAAACTAGCACAGATACGCAGTATTTT.

In DNA, the CDR3 is TGTGCCAGCAGCCCCAGGACAGGGCGGGAGACCCAGTACTTC. It codes for CASSPRTGRETQYF. V is TRBV7-9 and J is TRBJ2-5; 8 nucleotides match TRBD1. This CDR3 region has 14 residues. Trimming cost V 5 bases and J 5 bases; bases outside gene matches: 7. Germline V lookup: CDR1 SEHNR, CDR2 FQNEAQ (reference sequence).

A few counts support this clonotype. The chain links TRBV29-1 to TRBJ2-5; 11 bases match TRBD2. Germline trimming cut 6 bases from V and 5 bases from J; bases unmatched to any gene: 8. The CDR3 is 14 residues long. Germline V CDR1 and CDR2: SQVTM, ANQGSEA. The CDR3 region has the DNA TGCAGCGTCCGACTAGCGGGGCAGACTGAGACCCAGTACTTC. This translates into CSVRLAGQTETQYF.

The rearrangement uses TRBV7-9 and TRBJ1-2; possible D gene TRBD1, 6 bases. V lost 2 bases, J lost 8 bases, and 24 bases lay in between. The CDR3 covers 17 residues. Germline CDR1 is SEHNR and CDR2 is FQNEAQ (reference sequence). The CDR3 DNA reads TGTGCCAGCAGCTTACCGTTACCAGCTGAGGGGGTGCGGGGCTACACCTTC. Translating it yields CASSLPLPAEGVRGYTF.

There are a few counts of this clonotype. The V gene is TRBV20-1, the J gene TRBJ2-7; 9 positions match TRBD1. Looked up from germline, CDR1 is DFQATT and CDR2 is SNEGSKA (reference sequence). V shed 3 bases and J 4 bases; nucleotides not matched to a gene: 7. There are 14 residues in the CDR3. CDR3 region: CSARGGGQGYEQYF. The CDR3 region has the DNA TGCAGTGCTAGGGGTGGGGGACAGGGTTACGAGCAGTACTTC.

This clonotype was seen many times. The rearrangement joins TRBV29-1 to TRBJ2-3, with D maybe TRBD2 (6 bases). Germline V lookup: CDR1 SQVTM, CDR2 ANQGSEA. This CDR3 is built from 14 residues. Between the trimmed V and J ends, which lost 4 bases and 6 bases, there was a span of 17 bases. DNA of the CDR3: TGCAGCGTTGGAGGTAGTGGCCGGGGGGATACGCAGTATTTT. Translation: CSVGGSGRGDTQYF.

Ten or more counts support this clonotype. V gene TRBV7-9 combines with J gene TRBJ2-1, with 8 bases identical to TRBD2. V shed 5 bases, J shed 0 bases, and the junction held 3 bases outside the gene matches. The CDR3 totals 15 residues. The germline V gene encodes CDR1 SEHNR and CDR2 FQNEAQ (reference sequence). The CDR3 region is CASSPAGASYNEQFF. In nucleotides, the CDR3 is TGTGCCAGCAGCCCAGCGGGAGCCTCCTACAATGAGCAGTTCTTC.